One sample yielded the 2 T cell receptor beta chains listed below, sequenced in a study of CD8 T cells in ankylosing spondylitis. Study-wide results and caveats: Among TCR beta sequences, a motif of eight highly homologous variants appeared characteristic of ankylosing spondylitis blood.

These receptors' targets are unknown. TCRdb analysed the 5' RACE reads with MiXCR anew, one entry per CDR3 protein. The table shows fewer than 500,000 distinct CDR3 sequences, with about a fifth occurring only once. Sequenced material: blood, either unsorted or a sorted T cell fraction (not recorded which). These receptors all stem from a male donor with ankylosing spondylitis.

This clonotype came up a few times. This CDR3 reads CASSQDRNEQFF. CDR3 nucleotides: TGCGCCAGCAGCCAAGATCGTAATGAGCAGTTCTTC. V usage is TRBV4-3 and J usage is TRBJ2-1; no definite D call. Germline loops: CDR1 LGHNA, CDR2 YSLEER. Deletions cut 0 bases from V and 7 bases from J, with 4 bases between. The CDR3 consists of 12 residues.

This clonotype appeared a few times. DNA of the CDR3: TGTGCCACCACCTCCTACAATGAGCAGTTCTTC. Translating gives CATTSYNEQFF. The chain couples TRBV10-3 to TRBJ2-1; D is unclear. CDR1 is ENHRY and CDR2 is SYGVKD in the germline V gene. The CDR3 has 11 amino acids. V was shortened by 10 bases and J by 0 bases, with 4 bases between the two germline ends.